The text below deals with one T cell receptor beta chain. Germline V gene sequence: CDR1 ENHRY, CDR2 SYGVKD. With V trimmed by 7 bases and J by 6 bases, 8 bases remained unmatched. The CDR3 extends over 14 amino acids. This entry belongs to a study of blood T cell repertoires in COVID-19. Sequencing used immunoSEQ multiplex PCR; TCRdb keeps in-frame clones, though not all of them. The table lists around 80,000 clones, under 85% of them singletons, with around 27% in the top ten. The TCR sequence derives from a woman aged 80 or older with acute or convalescent COVID-19. Sequenced input: peripheral blood. This chain joins TRBV10-3 and TRBJ2-7; TRBD1 aligns across 11 bases. The CDR3, as DNA: TGTGCCATCACCCTGGGACAGGGGGACGGCGAGCAGTACTTC. Its translation is CAITLGQGDGEQYF.